The 26 T cell receptor beta chains listed next were all sequenced from one sample in a study of shared clonotypes between healthy human individuals. The repertoire was sequenced with immunoSEQ multiplex PCR; TCRdb's copy has only in-frame clones and lacks some. This table holds more than 850,000 clones, about 80% found once. The sequencing sample was made of memory CD4+ T cells from PBMCs. Subset specified: CD45RA-negative fraction. These TCRs come from a man between 18 and 35 years old in good health. Some clones in this sample may be carry-over from other donors' samples.

V gene TRBV19 combines with J gene TRBJ1-1; 7 positions match TRBD1. V was clipped by 2 bases and J by 5 bases; unmatched bases: 5. The CDR3 is 14 amino acids. Per germline, CDR1 LNHDA and CDR2 SQIVND (reference sequence). For the CDR3, the DNA is TGTGCCAGTAGTATATTACAGGGGCAAACTGAAGCTTTCTTT. Protein: CASSILQGQTEAFF. Full variable domain (outside the CDR3, taken from reference TRBV19 and TRBJ1-1): DGGITQSPKYLFRKEGQNVTLSCEQNLNHDAMYWYRQDPGQGLRLIYYSQIVNDFQKGDIAEGYSVSREKKESFPLTVTSAQKNPTAFYLCASSILQGQTEAFFGQGTRLTVV.

The rearrangement links TRBV29-1 to TRBJ1-2; D uncertain. The CDR3 consists of 15 residues. The V end lost 3 bases, the J end lost 6 bases, and 20 bases lay between the germline ends. Germline V gives CDR1 SQVTM, CDR2 ANQGSEA. Here the CDR3 reads CSVDKSYLRRDGYTF. The CDR3 DNA follows: TGCAGCGTTGACAAGTCCTACCTCCGGCGAGATGGCTACACCTTC.

The chain has TRBV5-4 and TRBJ2-2, with 8 bases identical to TRBD1. The J segment lost 9 bases and the V segment lost 4 bases, leaving 8 bases of the junction unmatched. This CDR3 is built from 14 residues. Germline V lookup: CDR1 SGHNT, CDR2 YYREEE (reference sequence). CDR3 nucleotides: TGTGCCAGCAGCCCCGGGACAGGCCAACGGGAGCTGTTTTTT. Translating gives CASSPGTGQRELFF.

This chain uses TRBV7-2 with TRBJ2-5; no firm D call. Germline V gene sequence: CDR1 SGHTA, CDR2 FQGNSA. The CDR3 length is 13 residues. With 5 bases removed from V and 3 bases from J, the gap between germline ends came to 10 bases. In DNA, the CDR3 is TGTGCCAGCAGCGCCCGTCGCAAAGAGACCCAGTACTTC. The encoded protein is CASSARRKETQYF.

CDR3 sequence: CASITGTASNQPQHF. The CDR3 nucleotides are TGTGCCAGTATAACTGGGACGGCGAGCAATCAGCCCCAGCATTTT. The chain joins TRBV2 to TRBJ1-5, with D perhaps TRBD1 (5 bases). The germline V gene encodes CDR1 SNHLY and CDR2 FYNNEI. This CDR3 has 15 amino acids. The V end was cut by 9 bases, the J end by 1 base, with 16 bases between. The full variable domain, its missing parts supplied by reference TRBV2 and TRBJ1-5, is EPEVTQTPSHQVTQMGQEVILRCVPISNHLYFYWYRQILGQKVEFLVSFYNNEISEKSEIFDDQFSVERPDGSNFTLKIRSTKLEDSAMYFCASITGTASNQPQHFGDGTRLSIL.

This chain uses TRBV5-1 with TRBJ2-2; 9 bases match TRBD2. CDR1 is SGHRS, CDR2 YFSETQ, per germline. The CDR3 has 16 amino acids. The V and J ends lost 2 bases and 6 bases, in that order; junction bases with no gene match: 8. The CDR3 sequence: CASSLSSGMPAGELFF. The CDR3 DNA is TGCGCCAGCAGCTTATCTAGCGGGATGCCTGCCGGGGAGCTGTTTTTT.

This clone was detected many times. Additional DNA sequences in this sample encode the identical CDR3. J is TRBJ2-7 and V is TRBV5-1; TRBD1 aligns across 8 bases. The CDR3 has 15 residues. CDR1 SGHRS and CDR2 YFSETQ come from the germline V gene. Losses at the gene ends were 4 bases for V and 0 bases for J; bases not matched to a gene: 6. CDR3 nucleotide sequence: TGCGCCAGCAGCGGCCGGACAGGGAGCTCCTACGAGCAGTACTTC. This gives the protein CASSGRTGSSYEQYF.

This clone was found a few times. The rearrangement uses TRBV7-9 and TRBJ1-5; 8 nucleotides agree with TRBD1. Germline CDR1 is SEHNR and CDR2 is FQNEAQ (reference sequence). This CDR3 is built from 15 residues. J lost 9 bases, V lost 5 bases, and 12 bases had no gene match. The chain's CDR3 is CASSPGTGSTLPQHF. The CDR3 DNA sequence: TGTGCCAGCAGCCCGGGGACAGGTTCTACTCTGCCCCAGCATTTT.

The sample holds a few counts of this clone. The rearrangement links TRBV15 to TRBJ2-7; D is unclear. CDR3 length: 16 residues. Per the germline V gene, CDR1 is LNHNV and CDR2 is YYDKDF (reference sequence). V lost 0 bases, J lost 11 bases, and 23 bases lay in between. For the CDR3, the DNA is TGTGCCACCAGCAGAGATAGATCGGGCGTCGACACAAAAGAGTACTTC. Protein sequence: CATSRDRSGVDTKEYF.

The chain links TRBV7-2 to TRBJ2-7; a weak D match, TRBD2 (6 bases). The CDR3 runs 14 residues. The V end lost 8 bases, the J end lost 4 bases, and 18 bases lay between the germline ends. Germline V lookup: CDR1 SGHTA, CDR2 FQGNSA. CDR3 sequence (DNA): TGTGCCAGCCGGACGACGGACTACCGTTACGAGCAGTACTTC. Protein sequence: CASRTTDYRYEQYF. The full variable domain, in which reference TRBV7-2 and TRBJ2-7 provide the parts outside the CDR3, is GAGVSQSPSNKVTEKGKDVELRCDPISGHTALYWYRQSLGQGLEFLIYFQGNSAPDKSGLPSDRFSAERTGGSVSTLTIQRTQQEDSAVYLCASRTTDYRYEQYFGPGTRLTVT.

V and J are TRBV7-3 and TRBJ2-3; no reliable D call. V was clipped by 3 bases and J by 1 base, with 8 bases between them. Germline CDR1 is SGHTA and CDR2 is FQGTGA. The CDR3 extends over 14 amino acids. The CDR3 region is CASSFGEGTDTQYF. The CDR3 DNA reads TGTGCCAGCAGCTTCGGAGAGGGCACAGATACGCAGTATTTT.

Note on this clone: The same CDR3 is also encoded by other DNA sequences in this sample. CDR3: CASSDRGQGQETQYF. The CDR3 bases are TGTGCCAGCAGTGATAGGGGACAGGGGCAAGAGACCCAGTACTTC. The V gene is TRBV2, the J gene TRBJ2-5; 10 nucleotides match TRBD1. After removal of 3 bases from V and 2 bases from J, the junction contained 3 bases not matched to a gene. Germline assignment: CDR1 SNHLY and CDR2 FYNNEI. The CDR3 runs to 15 residues.

This clone has just a few counts. The chain employs TRBV5-1 and TRBJ2-7, with D uncertain. Germline CDR1 is SGHRS and CDR2 is YFSETQ. V shed 3 bases and J shed 0 bases, with 4 bases lying between them. The CDR3 length is 12 residues. CDR3 bases: TGCGCCAGCAGCTCGAACTCCTACGAGCAGTACTTC. Translated, it gives CASSSNSYEQYF.

The V gene is TRBV28, the J gene TRBJ2-5, with a possible D match to TRBD1 (5 bases). Looked up from germline, CDR1 is MDHEN and CDR2 is SYDVKM. Deletions cut 6 bases from V and 4 bases from J, with 15 bases between. CDR3 size: 14 residues. As DNA, the CDR3 is TGTGCCAGCAGCCACAGGTCAGGGTTAGAGACCCAGTACTTC. Protein sequence: CASSHRSGLETQYF.

The chain carries TRBV5-3 and TRBJ2-7; 7 bases match TRBD2. TRBV5-3 is labeled an ORF, and its function is uncertain. With 3 bases clipped from V and 2 bases from J, the junction kept 17 bases outside the gene matches. This CDR3 comprises 18 residues. This CDR3 is CARSSTKPQRDKTYEQYF. CDR3 bases: TGTGCCAGAAGCTCGACCAAGCCACAGCGGGATAAAACCTACGAGCAGTACTTC.

The chain uses TRBV5-1 and TRBJ2-7; unclear D gene. V lost 4 bases to trimming and J lost 1 base, with 12 bases between them. CDR1 SGHRS and CDR2 YFSETQ come from the germline V gene. The CDR3 contains 14 residues. CDR3 sequence (DNA): TGCGCCAGCAGCCCTGGTGATTTATCCTACGAGCAGTACTTC. This gives the protein CASSPGDLSYEQYF.

V is TRBV4-1 and J is TRBJ2-4, with unresolved D. The CDR3 runs to 15 residues. V was cut by 0 bases and J by 1 base, with 7 bases left in between. Germline V gene lookup returns CDR1 MGHRA and CDR2 YSYEKL. The CDR3 DNA sequence: TGCGCCAGCAGCCAAGATGCCGGGGCCAAAAACATTCAGTACTTC. Protein product: CASSQDAGAKNIQYF.

The chain combines TRBV7-3 with TRBJ2-1; TRBD1 is a possible D gene (6 bases). The length of the CDR3 is 15 residues. Germline lookup yields CDR1 SGHTA and CDR2 FQGTGA. V was trimmed by 5 bases and J by 0 bases, leaving 11 bases between them. The CDR3 bases are TGTGCCAGCAGCCTGGACAGCAACTCCTACAATGAGCAGTTCTTC. Translation gives CASSLDSNSYNEQFF. The full variable domain, its missing parts supplied by reference TRBV7-3 and TRBJ2-1, is GAGVSQTPSNKVTEKGKYVELRCDPISGHTALYWYRQSLGQGPEFLIYFQGTGAADDSGLPNDRFFAVRPEGSVSTLKIQRTERGDSAVYLCASSLDSNSYNEQFFGPGTRLTVL.

V gene TRBV9 combines with J gene TRBJ2-3, with TRBD2 identical over 11 bases. V lost 6 bases to trimming and J lost 4 bases; unmatched junction nucleotides: 10. The CDR3 covers 16 residues. The germline V gene encodes CDR1 SGDLS and CDR2 YYNGEE. The CDR3 region is CASTPTLAGVADTQYF. The CDR3 bases are TGTGCCAGCACCCCTACACTAGCGGGAGTCGCAGATACGCAGTATTTT. Supplemented by reference TRBV9 and TRBJ2-3, the full variable domain reads DSGVTQTPKHLITATGQRVTLRCSPRSGDLSVYWYQQSLDQGLQFLIQYYNGEERAKGNILERFSAQQFPDLHSELNLSSLELGDSALYFCASTPTLAGVADTQYFGPGTRLTVL.

The chain recombines TRBV27 with TRBJ2-2; D gene unclear. V was trimmed by 6 bases and J by 2 bases, leaving 13 bases between them. This CDR3 has 15 amino acids. CDR1 MNHEY and CDR2 SMNVEV come from the germline V gene (reference sequence). This CDR3 reads CASRSRQKNTGELFF. In nucleotides, the CDR3 is TGTGCCAGCAGATCTAGGCAGAAAAACACCGGGGAGCTGTTTTTT.

As to this clone: Since a far larger clone is one base different, this is likely a read error. V and J are TRBV29-1 and TRBJ1-1; 11 bases line up with TRBD1. The ends lost 5 bases at V and 0 bases at J; junction bases unmatched: 5. Looked up from germline, CDR1 is SQVTM and CDR2 is ANQGSEA. CDR3 length: 15 residues. CDR3 nucleotide sequence: TGCAGCGTTTCCCCGGGACAGGGGGTGAACACTGAAGCTTTCTTT. This sequence encodes CSVSPGQGVNTEAFF.

This clone was found a few times. This sample includes further DNA sequences coding for the same CDR3. This chain links TRBV11-2 with TRBJ2-5, with D tentatively TRBD2 (5 bases). Germline V lookup: CDR1 SGHAT, CDR2 FQNNGV. The CDR3 has 13 amino acids. With 1 base removed from V and 2 bases from J, the gap between germline ends came to 5 bases. The CDR3 here is CASSLGGQETQYF. CDR3 sequence (DNA): TGTGCCAGCAGCTTAGGAGGGCAAGAGACCCAGTACTTC. Drawing the rest from reference TRBV11-2 and TRBJ2-5, the complete variable domain is EAGVAQSPRYKIIEKRQSVAFWCNPISGHATLYWYQQILGQGPKLLIQFQNNGVVDDSQLPKDRFSAERLKGVDSTLKIQPAKLEDSAVYLCASSLGGQETQYFGPGTRLLVL.

The chain employs TRBV5-1 and TRBJ1-3, with TRBD1 as a possible D gene (5 bases). Trimming shortened V by 2 bases and J by 0 bases, and 9 bases separated the two germline ends. There are 15 residues in the CDR3. Germline lookup yields CDR1 SGHRS and CDR2 YFSETQ. Here the CDR3 reads CASSLQDFSGNTIYF. CDR3 sequence (DNA): TGCGCCAGCAGCTTACAGGATTTCTCTGGAAACACCATATATTTT.

This rearrangement joins TRBV28 to TRBJ2-1, with D possibly being TRBD2 (5 bases). V was cut by 5 bases and J by 0 bases, with 14 bases left in between. From germline, CDR1 is MDHEN and CDR2 SYDVKM. There are 16 residues in the CDR3. CDR3 DNA sequence: TGTGCCAGCAGTCCGGGAAGCCTGAGCTCCTACAATGAGCAGTTCTTC. Translated: CASSPGSLSSYNEQFF.

The rearrangement uses TRBV21-1 and TRBJ2-7; the D segment call TRBD1 is taken from the table without a DNA check. TRBV21-1 is given as a pseudogene. The CDR3 covers 12 residues. As DNA, the CDR3 is TGTGCCAGGGACAGGGGGCTCTACGAGCAGTACTTC. Encoded protein: CARDRGLYEQYF.

CDR3 loop: CASSQKWALTSEQYF. The CDR3 DNA sequence: TGTGCCAGCAGCCAGAAATGGGCATTGACCAGCGAGCAGTACTTC. The chain recombines TRBV14 with TRBJ2-7; D not resolved. Trimming shortened V by 3 bases and J by 6 bases, and 18 bases separated the two germline ends. Germline CDR1 reads SGHDN; CDR2 reads FVKESK. This CDR3 spans 15 amino acids.